These 20 T cell receptor beta chains came from one sample sequenced in a study of T-cell memory formation after mild COVID-19. TCRdb called the 5' RACE reads again in MiXCR, with one record for every CDR3 protein. The sample consists of about 340,000 distinct CDR3 sequences, 15% to 20% of them appearing once. Source material: PBMCs or a T cell subset sorted from them (not recorded which). The receptors here all came from a man aged 18 to 29 who had mild COVID-19 (a few samples of this study predate the infection). Cell type and time point are not known.

The chain carries TRBV12-3 or TRBV12-4 and TRBJ1-4; D unresolved. Trimming removed 1 base at V and 8 bases at J, with 20 bases between. The length of the CDR3 is 17 residues. The DNA of the CDR3 is TGTGCCAGCAGTTTAGACTTACAAGCGGGCCCGTCCGAAAAACTGTTTTTT. Translated, it gives CASSLDLQAGPSEKLFF.

The chain recombines TRBV7-6 with TRBJ1-1; the D is unclear. From germline, CDR1 is SGHVS and CDR2 FNYEAQ. This CDR3 spans 15 amino acids. V lost 2 bases, J lost 5 bases, and 15 bases lay in between. The DNA for the CDR3 is TGTGCCAGCAGCTTATTTATGGGAGATGGGACTGAAGCTTTCTTT. This codes for CASSLFMGDGTEAFF.

The V and J genes are TRBV4-1 and TRBJ2-5; weak D call: TRBD2 (6 bases). The length of the CDR3 is 16 residues. Germline CDR1 reads MGHRA; CDR2 reads YSYEKL. Trimming stripped 3 bases from V and 2 bases from J, with 16 bases between. The chain's CDR3 is CASSHSGRDLQETQYF. In DNA form, the CDR3 reads TGCGCCAGCAGCCATTCCGGCAGGGACTTACAAGAGACCCAGTACTTC.

The J gene is TRBJ2-1, the V gene TRBV12-3 or TRBV12-4, with D unclear. Trimming shortened V by 3 bases and J by 10 bases, and 13 bases separated the two germline ends. This CDR3 spans 13 amino acids. DNA of the CDR3: TGTGCCAGCAGTTTTGTCCCCCTCCGGGAGCAGTTCTTC. Translated, it gives CASSFVPLREQFF.

The chain is built from TRBV2 and TRBJ1-1; 10 bases line up with TRBD1. With 6 bases clipped from V and 10 bases from J, the junction kept 8 bases outside the gene matches. CDR3 length: 13 amino acids. CDR1 is SNHLY and CDR2 is FYNNEI in the germline V gene. CDR3 DNA: TGTGCCAGCAGGGGCGTGACAGGGGGCCTAGCTTTCTTT. It codes for CASRGVTGGLAFF.

This clonotype was detected only a few times. The chain employs TRBV20-1 and TRBJ2-1; D is unclear. The CDR3 covers 13 residues. CDR1 and CDR2 from the germline V gene are DFQATT and SNEGSKA (reference sequence). Trimming removed 5 bases from V and 12 bases from J, with 20 bases in between. The CDR3 region is CSADAAPQYGQFF. CDR3 coding DNA: TGCAGTGCTGACGCCGCCCCACAATATGGGCAGTTCTTC.

The V gene is TRBV5-1, the J gene TRBJ2-6; the match to TRBD1 covers 7 bases. CDR1 and CDR2 from the germline V gene are SGHRS and YFSETQ. V gave up 3 bases and J gave up 4 bases; unmatched junction bases: 4. This CDR3 spans 15 amino acids. The CDR3 spells CASSWDSRGANVLTF. The CDR3 DNA follows: TGCGCCAGCAGCTGGGACAGTCGCGGGGCCAACGTCCTGACTTTC.

The chain couples TRBV5-1 to TRBJ2-1, with 12 bases lining up with TRBD2. This CDR3 has 17 residues. V lost 0 bases, J lost 6 bases, and 7 bases stayed unmatched. Germline values: CDR1 SGHRS, CDR2 YFSETQ. CDR3 nucleotides: TGCGCCAGCAGCTTGGGGCTAGCGGGGGGGCCCGGCAATGAGCAGTTCTTC. It translates to CASSLGLAGGPGNEQFF.

This clonotype showed up many times. CDR3 DNA: TGTGCCAGCAGTGCACTAGTCGGGGTCAATGAGCAGTTCTTC. This sequence encodes CASSALVGVNEQFF. The genes are TRBV28 and TRBJ2-1, with D perhaps TRBD2 (5 bases). Germline values: CDR1 MDHEN, CDR2 SYDVKM. V was trimmed by 5 bases and J by 6 bases, leaving 14 bases between them. The CDR3 contains 14 residues.

This chain joins TRBV29-1 and TRBJ2-3; D gene ambiguous. Trimming cost V 1 base and J 1 base, with 6 bases left between them. Germline loops: CDR1 SQVTM, CDR2 ANQGSEA. The CDR3 runs to 13 residues. The CDR3: CSVEGLGTDTQYF. The CDR3 DNA is TGCAGCGTTGAAGGTCTGGGCACAGATACGCAGTATTTT.

This chain uses TRBV7-2 with TRBJ1-1; no firm D call. From germline, CDR1 is SGHTA and CDR2 FQGNSA. The CDR3 is 13 amino acids. V lost 1 base to trimming and J lost 8 bases, with 11 bases between them. CDR3 in amino acids: CASSLGSYVEAFF. The CDR3 coding sequence is TGTGCCAGCAGCTTAGGTTCTTACGTGGAAGCTTTCTTT.

The V and J genes are TRBV29-1 and TRBJ2-7; D is unclear. The germline V gene encodes CDR1 SQVTM and CDR2 ANQGSEA. The CDR3 loop spans 12 amino acids. The V end was cut by 5 bases, the J end by 1 base, with 9 bases between. The CDR3 region has the DNA TGCAGCGTTCAGAAGGATTCCTACGAGCAGTACTTC. As protein: CSVQKDSYEQYF.

This chain uses TRBV4-2 with TRBJ2-2; the D is unclear. Between the trimmed V and J ends, which lost 0 bases and 7 bases, there was a span of 6 bases. CDR3 length equals 13 residues. CDR1 is LGHNA and CDR2 is YNFKEQ in the germline V gene. The CDR3 loop reads CASSQDLVGELFF. The CDR3 nucleotides read TGTGCCAGCAGCCAAGATCTTGTCGGGGAGCTGTTTTTT.

The rearrangement links TRBV20-1 to TRBJ2-2; either TRBD1 or TRBD2 may supply D (6 bases each). There are 15 residues in the CDR3. Trimming took 1 base from V and 2 from J, leaving 11 bases between them. CDR1 is DFQATT and CDR2 is SNEGSKA in the germline V gene (reference sequence). CDR3 DNA sequence: TGCAGTGCTAGAGGGGGGGCCACCAACACCGGGGAGCTGTTTTTT. This codes for CSARGGATNTGELFF.

The chain employs TRBV6-2 or TRBV6-3 and TRBJ2-7; 9 positions match TRBD1. V lost 6 bases, J lost 2 bases, and 11 bases stayed unmatched. Germline V gene sequence: CDR1 MNHEY, CDR2 SVGEGT. The CDR3 totals 16 residues. This CDR3 is CASRRLPGQGPYEQYF. As DNA, the CDR3 is TGTGCCAGCAGGAGGCTTCCGGGACAGGGACCCTACGAGCAGTACTTC.

This clonotype was counted a few times. The rearrangement uses TRBV7-9 and TRBJ2-5; D may match TRBD1 or TRBD2 (5 bases each). CDR1 and CDR2 (germline): SEHNR, FQNEAQ (reference sequence). The CDR3 length is 15 residues. Deletions cut 5 bases from V and 5 bases from J, with 18 bases between. CDR3 sequence: CASSLPGVGRETQYF. In DNA form, the CDR3 reads TGTGCCAGCAGCCTCCCCGGGGTGGGGCGCGAGACCCAGTACTTC.

Here the CDR3 reads CASSLFSGSTDTQYF. The CDR3 DNA is TGTGCCAGCAGTTTATTCTCCGGGAGCACAGATACGCAGTATTTT. This chain links TRBV12-3 or TRBV12-4 with TRBJ2-3; D gene uncertain. The CDR3 consists of 15 residues. The ends were cut back, 2 bases at V and 0 bases at J, with 9 bases in the middle.

This clonotype was counted ten times or more. The V and J genes are TRBV5-4 and TRBJ2-3, with D hard to call. Looked up from germline, CDR1 is SGHNT and CDR2 is YYREEE (reference sequence). V lost 4 bases, J lost 5 bases, and 5 bases lay in between. The CDR3 sequence is 11 residues long. The CDR3 DNA is TGTGCCAGCAGCGCGCGAGATACGCAGTATTTT. Protein: CASSARDTQYF.

This clonotype was counted a few times. The chain uses TRBV29-1 and TRBJ1-2, with a possible D match to TRBD1 (6 bases). The CDR3 is 13 amino acids. The germline gives CDR1 SQVTM, CDR2 ANQGSEA. The ends were cut back, 5 bases at V and 7 bases at J, with 17 bases in the middle. The CDR3 nucleotides are TGCAGCGTTCGAACAGGGAGCTCTAGTGGCTACACCTTC. Translated: CSVRTGSSSGYTF.

This chain links TRBV5-1 with TRBJ2-1; a possible D gene is TRBD2 (6 bases). CDR3 size: 13 residues. Germline CDR1 reads SGHRS; CDR2 reads YFSETQ. V was trimmed by 3 bases and J by 8 bases, leaving 12 bases between them. The CDR3 bases are TGCGCCAGCAGCTCGCAGGGAGGCGATGAGCAGTTCTTC. This encodes CASSSQGGDEQFF. The full variable domain, in which reference TRBV5-1 and TRBJ2-1 provide the parts outside the CDR3, is KAGVTQTPRYLIKTRGQQVTLSCSPISGHRSVSWYQQTPGQGLQFLFEYFSETQRNKGNFPGRFSGRQFSNSRSEMNVSTLELGDSALYLCASSSQGGDEQFFGPGTRLTVL.